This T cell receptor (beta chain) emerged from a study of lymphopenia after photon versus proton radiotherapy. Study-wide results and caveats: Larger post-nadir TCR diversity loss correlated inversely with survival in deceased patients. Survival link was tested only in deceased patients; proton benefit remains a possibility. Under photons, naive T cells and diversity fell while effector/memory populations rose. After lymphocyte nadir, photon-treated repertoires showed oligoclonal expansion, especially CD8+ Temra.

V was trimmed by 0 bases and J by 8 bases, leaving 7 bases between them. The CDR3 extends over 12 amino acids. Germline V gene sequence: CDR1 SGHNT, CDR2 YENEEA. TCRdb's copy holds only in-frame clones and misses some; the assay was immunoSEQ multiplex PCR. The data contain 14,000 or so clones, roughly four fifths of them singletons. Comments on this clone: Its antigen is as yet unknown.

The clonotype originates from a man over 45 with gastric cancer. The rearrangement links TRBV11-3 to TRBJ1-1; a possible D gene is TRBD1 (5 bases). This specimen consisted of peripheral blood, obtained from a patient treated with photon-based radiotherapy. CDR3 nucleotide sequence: TGTGCCAGCAGCTTAGATCGGGGGGAAGCTTTCTTT. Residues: CASSLDRGEAFF.